What follows describes a single T cell receptor beta chain. This PCR relied on a set of 60 Vbeta primers and 13 Jbeta primers. Clones were sequenced by immunoSEQ multiplex PCR, and TCRdb holds only the in-frame ones, with some missing. This sample yields 150,000 to 200,000 clones, of which about three quarters are seen a single time; about 2.6% belongs to the top ten. The data stem from a study of cytomegalovirus exposure and HLA in healthy donors. The CDR3 runs to 15 residues. V was pared by 3 bases and J by 5 bases, with 10 bases of the junction left unmatched. Germline lookup yields CDR1 SQVTM and CDR2 ANQGSEA.

This sequence joins TRBV29-1 and TRBJ2-3; 8 bases are a match to TRBD1. The sequence came from a middle-aged woman in good health and CMV-seropositive. The specimen sequenced was PBMCs. CDR3 DNA: TGCAGCGTTGAGGATGGCAGGGGGCAGGAAGATACGCAGTATTTT. Translation: CSVEDGRGQEDTQYF.